The clone carrying this T cell receptor beta chain was detected ten times or more. Germline and junction disagree at one end, which may indicate a read error. The record originates from a study of breast tumors, draining lymph nodes, adjacent tissues. TCRdb re-derived calls from the multiplex PCR reads in MiXCR, one entry per CDR3 protein. This table holds approximately 200,000 distinct CDR3 sequences, approximately 31% found once. Samples came from axillary lymph nodes draining the breast cancer. Sequencing input: axillary lymph node tissue. The sequence came from a female donor with breast cancer. Some clones in this sample may be carry-over from other donors' samples.

CDR3 amino acids: CASSLRGGATSGSLRSYNKQFF. As DNA, the CDR3 is TGTGCCAGCAGCCTGCGGGGTGGGGCTACTAGCGGGAGCTTACGGTCCTACAATAAGCAGTTCTTC. This chain connects TRBV7-9 to TRBJ2-1, with 11 bases aligning to TRBD2. Germline CDR1 is SEHNR and CDR2 is FQNEAQ (reference sequence). The CDR3 consists of 22 residues.